What follows describes a single TCR beta chain. Antigen specificity is unknown. Sorted T cells were CFSE-labeled and cultured five to six days with allogeneic regulatory or mature dendritic cells at 1:10. CDR3 size: 14 residues. From germline, CDR1 is MDHEN and CDR2 SYDVKM. Trimming removed 1 base at V and 4 bases at J, with 8 bases between. The data were taken from a study of regulatory dendritic cells for organ transplantation. Measured with immunoSEQ multiplex PCR; TCRdb has only the in-frame clones, and not every one. Among 9,500 to 12,000 clones listed, roughly 90% were seen once. The clonotype was recovered from a human donor in good health. Sequenced input: naive CD8+ T cells from blood cultured with dendritic cells. Subset denoted: CD45RA+ naive T cells. V gene TRBV28 combines with J gene TRBJ1-5; D remains ambiguous. The DNA for the CDR3 is TGTGCCAGCAGTTTATATCGGGATAATCAGCCCCAGCATTTT. This encodes CASSLYRDNQPQHF.